This record covers a single T cell receptor beta chain. Its antigen is unidentified. Here immunoSEQ multiplex PCR was the method, and the copy in TCRdb shows in-frame clones only, minus some. In the table there are approximately 44,000 clones, around 85% of which are singletons. This sample stems from a study of a mutant IDH1 vaccine in newly diagnosed glioma. The overall study: Patients came in for eight vaccinations, in weeks 1, 3, 5, 7, 11, 15, 19 and 23. Vaccine dosing followed radiotherapy by 4-6 weeks, or accompanied temozolomide cycles.

Stated time point: week 23, last vaccination. The investigators gave 300 ug of mutant IDH1 20-mer peptide in each vaccine dose, together with topical imiquimod. The astrocytomas were IDH1-mutant, ATRX-negative, and WHO grade 3 or 4. CDR1 and CDR2 from the germline V gene are SEHNR and FQNEAQ (reference sequence). V lost 4 bases, J lost 0 bases, and 1 base stayed unmatched. The CDR3 loop spans 15 amino acids. The chain has TRBV7-9 and TRBJ1-3, with 9 bases identical to TRBD1. The material was PBMCs, obtained from a glioma patient whose treatment included an IDH1 peptide vaccine. The source of this sequence is a woman younger than 35 with glioma. Some clones in this sample may be carry-over from other donors' samples. CDR3 protein: CASSWDRASGNTIYF. CDR3 nucleotide sequence: TGTGCCAGCAGCTGGGACAGGGCCTCTGGAAACACCATATATTTT.